The rows below give T cell receptor beta chains drawn from one sample of a study of post-analysis software for immune sequencing data. Via MiXCR, TCRdb re-called the PCR reads, giving one row per CDR3 protein. The data contain under 200,000 distinct CDR3 sequences, under 40% of them singletons. The material sequenced was blood, taken after autologous hematopoietic stem cell transplantation. These receptors all stem from a girl under 18 with multiple sclerosis. Both conserved end residues are part of each CDR3. Each record gives: D gene, J gene, CDR3 length, V gene, clone size, CDR3 DNA, CDR3 protein. D genes are given only for firm matches. Size is stated for part of the rows, as once, few or many counts, or as a class when the clone is expanded.

D: -; J: TRBJ2-1; length: 13; V: TRBV4-2; size: -; DNA: TGTGCCAGCAGCCAAGAATCAGGCAGGGAGCAGTTCTTC; CDR3: CASSQESGREQFF
D: -; J: TRBJ2-7; length: 14; V: TRBV9; size: few; DNA: TGTGCCAGCAGCTCGGGACGTCCGGTAGACGAGCAGTACTTC; CDR3: CASSSGRPVDEQYF
D: -; J: TRBJ1-4; length: 16; V: TRBV6-1; size: few; DNA: TGTGCCAGCAGTGAAGCTCTATTTCCCTTGGAGGAAAAACTGTTTTTT; CDR3: CASSEALFPLEEKLFF
D: TRBD2; J: TRBJ2-2; length: 18; V: TRBV20-1; size: -; DNA: TGCAGTGCTACCCCGGCACTAGCGGGCTATCCCGGGGCCGGGGAGCTGTTTTTT; CDR3: CSATPALAGYPGAGELFF
D: -; J: TRBJ1-2; length: 13; V: TRBV7-8; size: few; DNA: TGTGCCAGCAGCTTATTAAGGGGTCACGGCTACACCTTC; CDR3: CASSLLRGHGYTF
D: -; J: TRBJ2-7; length: 15; V: TRBV13; size: -; DNA: TGTGCCAGCAGCCGCGTGGCTAGCTGGGGCAACGAGCAGTACTTC; CDR3: CASSRVASWGNEQYF
D: -; J: TRBJ2-7; length: 12; V: TRBV7-9; size: -; DNA: TGTGCCAGCAGCCCTCTCTCCGCCGAGCAGTACTTC; CDR3: CASSPLSAEQYF
D: -; J: TRBJ2-5; length: 16; V: TRBV7-9; size: few; DNA: TGTGCCAGCAGCTTAGATCGGATAGGATCTGAAGAGACCCAGTACTTC; CDR3: CASSLDRIGSEETQYF
D: -; J: TRBJ1-5; length: 15; V: TRBV3-1; size: few; DNA: TGTGCCAGCAGCCATTCTTGGGGGGGCAATCAGCCCCAGCATTTT; CDR3: CASSHSWGGNQPQHF
D: -; J: TRBJ1-1; length: 12; V: TRBV20-1; size: -; DNA: TGCAGTGCTTTCGGTGCGAACACTGAAGCTTTCTTT; CDR3: CSAFGANTEAFF
D: -; J: TRBJ1-2; length: 16; V: TRBV5-6; size: -; DNA: TGTGCCAGCAGCGAAGGACCGGGAGGGCCTAACTATGGCTACACCTTC; CDR3: CASSEGPGGPNYGYTF
D: -; J: TRBJ2-3; length: 14; V: TRBV20-1; size: many; DNA: TGCAGTGCTAGAGATCCTAGACGCACAGATACGCAGTATTTT; CDR3: CSARDPRRTDTQYF
D: -; J: TRBJ2-7; length: 14; V: TRBV15; size: many; DNA: TGTGCCACCAGCAGAGCCCGGACTGCCTACGAGCAGTACTTC; CDR3: CATSRARTAYEQYF
D: TRBD2; J: TRBJ2-7; length: 15; V: TRBV7-2; size: many; DNA: TGTGCCAGCAGCTTAAGCGGGGCCAGCTCCTACGAGCAGTACTTC; CDR3: CASSLSGASSYEQYF
D: -; J: TRBJ2-5; length: 15; V: TRBV12-5; size: -; DNA: TGTGCTAGTGGAGCGGGGTCACAGGGGGTGGAGACCCAGTACTTC; CDR3: CASGAGSQGVETQYF
D: -; J: TRBJ2-7; length: 13; V: TRBV20-1; size: -; DNA: TGCAGTGTTAGAACCCTCGGCCTCTACGAGCAGTACTTC; CDR3: CSVRTLGLYEQYF
D: TRBD1; J: TRBJ2-3; length: 15; V: TRBV12-3/TRBV12-4; size: -; DNA: TGTGCCAGCAGTCCCACGGACAGGGGCACAGATACGCAGTATTTT; CDR3: CASSPTDRGTDTQYF
D: -; J: TRBJ2-1; length: 15; V: TRBV7-9; size: -; DNA: TGTGCCAGCAGCGATACTAGACCCTCCTACAATGAGCAGTTCTTC; CDR3: CASSDTRPSYNEQFF
D: TRBD2; J: TRBJ2-1; length: 17; V: TRBV12-3/TRBV12-4; size: -; DNA: TGTGCCAGCAGACGAGGGGGACTAGCGAAACCCTACAATGAGCAGTTCTTC; CDR3: CASRRGGLAKPYNEQFF
D: TRBD2; J: TRBJ2-7; length: 13; V: TRBV28; size: many; DNA: TGTGCCAGCACCAGCGGGAGGACGTACGAGCAGTACTTC; CDR3: CASTSGRTYEQYF
D: -; J: TRBJ2-1; length: 15; V: TRBV12-3/TRBV12-4; size: -; DNA: TGTGCCAGCAGCTTGGGCGGCGGTCCTTACAGGGAGCAGTTCTTC; CDR3: CASSLGGGPYREQFF
D: -; J: TRBJ1-2; length: 14; V: TRBV6-5; size: -; DNA: TGTGCCAGCAGGACCTTCGGCGGAACTTATGGCTACACCTTC; CDR3: CASRTFGGTYGYTF
D: -; J: TRBJ2-2; length: 15; V: TRBV6-2/TRBV6-3; size: -; DNA: TGTGCCAGCAGTTCATACAGATCGAACACCGGGGAGCTGTTTTTT; CDR3: CASSSYRSNTGELFF
D: TRBD2; J: TRBJ2-3; length: 15; V: TRBV9; size: -; DNA: TGTGCCAGCAGCGACAACCTGGGGGGGGATGAGACGCAGTATTTT; CDR3: CASSDNLGGDETQYF
D: -; J: TRBJ2-1; length: 13; V: TRBV27; size: many; DNA: TGTGCCAGCAGCCCGACATCGTACAATGAGCAGTTCTTC; CDR3: CASSPTSYNEQFF
D: -; J: TRBJ1-1; length: 13; V: TRBV5-6; size: -; DNA: TGTGCCAGCAGCTTGGGACAGCAATTCCAAGCTTTCTTT; CDR3: CASSLGQQFQAFF
D: -; J: TRBJ1-5; length: 15; V: TRBV12-3/TRBV12-4; size: few; DNA: TGTGCCAGCAGTTTAAGCGGGGGCCTTAATCAGCCCCAGCATTTT; CDR3: CASSLSGGLNQPQHF
D: TRBD2; J: TRBJ2-1; length: 17; V: TRBV12-3/TRBV12-4; size: medium-sized; DNA: TGTGCCAGCAGTAGGCCTAGCGGGACCAACCTGTACAATGAGCAGTTCTTC; CDR3: CASSRPSGTNLYNEQFF
D: -; J: TRBJ2-5; length: 14; V: TRBV6-6; size: few; DNA: TGTGCCAGCAGTTTGGCCCCAGACCGAGAGACCCAGTACTTC; CDR3: CASSLAPDRETQYF
D: TRBD2; J: TRBJ2-7; length: 16; V: TRBV7-9; size: -; DNA: TGTGCCAGCAGCTTAATCGAACTAGCGGGAGCCCACGAGCAGTACTTC; CDR3: CASSLIELAGAHEQYF
D: -; J: TRBJ2-7; length: 14; V: TRBV6-5; size: many; DNA: TGTGCCAGCAGCCCCCGGAGAGGGGGCTACGAGCAGTACTTC; CDR3: CASSPRRGGYEQYF
D: -; J: TRBJ2-7; length: 15; V: TRBV6-6; size: many; DNA: TGTGCCAGCAGTTACTCGACGTCAGGGGTATACGAGCAGTACTTC; CDR3: CASSYSTSGVYEQYF
D: -; J: TRBJ2-5; length: 13; V: TRBV7-2; size: few; DNA: TGTGCCAGTATGGGACTCCGGAGGAATGAGCAGTACTTC; CDR3: CASMGLRRNEQYF
D: TRBD2; J: TRBJ2-1; length: 15; V: TRBV20-1; size: -; DNA: TGCAGTGCAAGGACTAGCGGGAGCCCCTACAATGAGCAGTTCTTC; CDR3: CSARTSGSPYNEQFF
D: -; J: TRBJ2-5; length: 15; V: TRBV6-6; size: once; DNA: TGTGCCAGCAGTTACTCACCAGTCAACCAAGAGACCCAGTACTTC; CDR3: CASSYSPVNQETQYF
D: TRBD1; J: TRBJ2-7; length: 14; V: TRBV7-2; size: few; DNA: TGTGCCAGCAGCTTAGCCGGGACAGGCTACGAGCAGTACTTC; CDR3: CASSLAGTGYEQYF
D: TRBD2; J: TRBJ2-7; length: 14; V: TRBV18; size: -; DNA: TGTGCCAGCTCACCACTAGCGGGGTCCTACGAGCAGTACTTC; CDR3: CASSPLAGSYEQYF
D: TRBD1; J: TRBJ2-7; length: 14; V: TRBV27; size: few; DNA: TGTGCCAGCAGTCCCTATGTAGGGGGCCACGAGCAGTACTTC; CDR3: CASSPYVGGHEQYF
D: TRBD1; J: TRBJ2-7; length: 14; V: TRBV20-1; size: many; DNA: TGCAGTGCTCCCTCCGGGACAGATTCATACGAGCAGTACTTC; CDR3: CSAPSGTDSYEQYF
D: TRBD1; J: TRBJ1-1; length: 15; V: TRBV4-1; size: few; DNA: TGCGCCAGCAGCCAAGGCCCAGGGGGCAACACTGAAGCTTTCTTT; CDR3: CASSQGPGGNTEAFF
D: -; J: TRBJ1-1; length: 16; V: TRBV7-8; size: -; DNA: TGTGCCAGCAGCTTAGTGGGTCAAACAGGGCACACTGAAGCTTTCTTT; CDR3: CASSLVGQTGHTEAFF
D: TRBD2; J: TRBJ2-3; length: 14; V: TRBV25-1; size: few; DNA: TGTGCCAGCTCAGGGAGGGTGAGCACAGATACGCAGTATTTT; CDR3: CASSGRVSTDTQYF
D: TRBD2; J: TRBJ2-1; length: 24; V: TRBV5-1; size: -; DNA: TGCGCCAGCAGCTTGCGATGCTGGGACGGGGGCGCTAGCGGGAGGGCCAGGTTCTACAATGAGCAGTTCTTC; CDR3: CASSLRCWDGGASGRARFYNEQFF
D: TRBD1; J: TRBJ1-1; length: 13; V: TRBV20-1; size: -; DNA: TGCAGCGCTAGAGGCTCCCCAGGGGGGGAAGCTTTCTTT; CDR3: CSARGSPGGEAFF
D: -; J: TRBJ1-5; length: 16; V: TRBV4-1; size: -; DNA: TGCGCCAGCAGCCAAGATACGGGCCAGGGAGCTCAGCCCCAGCATTTT; CDR3: CASSQDTGQGAQPQHF